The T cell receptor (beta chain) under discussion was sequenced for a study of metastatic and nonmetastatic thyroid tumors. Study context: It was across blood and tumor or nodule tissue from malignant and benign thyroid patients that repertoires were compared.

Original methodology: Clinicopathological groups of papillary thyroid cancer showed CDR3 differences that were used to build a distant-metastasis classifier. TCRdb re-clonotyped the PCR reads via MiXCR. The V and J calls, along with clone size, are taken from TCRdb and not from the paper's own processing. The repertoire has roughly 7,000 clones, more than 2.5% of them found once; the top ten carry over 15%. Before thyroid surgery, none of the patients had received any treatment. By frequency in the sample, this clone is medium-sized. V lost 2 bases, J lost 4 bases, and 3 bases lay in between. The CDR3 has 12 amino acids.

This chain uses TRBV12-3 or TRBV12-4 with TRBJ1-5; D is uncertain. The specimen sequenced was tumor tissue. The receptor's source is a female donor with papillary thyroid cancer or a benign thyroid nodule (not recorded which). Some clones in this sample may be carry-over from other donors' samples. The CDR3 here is CASSLRNQPQHF. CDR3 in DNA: TGTGCCAGCAGTTTAAGGAATCAGCCCCAGCATTTT.